The 27 T cell receptor beta chains below come from one sample, sequenced in a study of T cells in Graves' hyperthyroidism and ophthalmopathy. RNA transcripts yielded amplified TCR beta CDR3 regions. With the HTBI primer set, the TCR CDR3 went through a first round of RT-PCR. TCRdb re-called the multiplex PCR reads with MiXCR, one entry per CDR3 protein. This table has more than 450,000 distinct CDR3 sequences, approximately 15% appearing once. The sequencing sample was made of blood. The receptors originated from a woman between 40 and 55 years old with Graves' hyperthyroidism.

Only one count was recorded for this clonotype. Being one base from a much bigger clone, this may be a read error. The chain recombines TRBV12-3 or TRBV12-4 with TRBJ2-3; D gene unclear. The CDR3 consists of 15 residues. V lost 10 bases, J lost 5 bases, and 22 bases lay in between. The CDR3 is CATLAWDGRVDTQYF. CDR3 nucleotide sequence: TGTGCCACCTTGGCCTGGGATGGCCGGGTAGATACGCAGTATTTT.

The sample holds many counts of this clonotype. V usage is TRBV7-9 and J usage is TRBJ2-7; unclear D gene. CDR3 length equals 12 residues. Looked up from germline, CDR1 is SEHNR and CDR2 is FQNEAQ (reference sequence). Trimming pared 4 bases from V and 2 bases from J, leaving 6 bases between. For the CDR3, the DNA is TGTGCCAGCAGCTCTAACGCCTACGAGCAGTACTTC. Translating it yields CASSSNAYEQYF.

In this sample, this clonotype turned up many times. The chain carries TRBV7-8 and TRBJ2-7, with unresolved D. Per germline, CDR1 SGHVS and CDR2 FQNEAQ. This CDR3 is 14 amino acids long. V was trimmed by 5 bases and J by 5 bases, leaving 16 bases between them. The CDR3 loop reads CASSPTTDRNEQYF. The CDR3 DNA is TGTGCCAGCAGCCCCACTACAGACCGAAACGAGCAGTACTTC.

This clonotype was counted many times. The chain recombines TRBV6-5 with TRBJ1-1; weak D call: TRBD1 (5 bases). Per germline, CDR1 MNHEY and CDR2 SVGAGI. Trimming took off 1 base at V and 7 bases at J, with 13 bases between the two ends. The CDR3 is 14 amino acids. CDR3 sequence: CASSYLGGVGEAFF. The CDR3 nucleotides read TGTGCCAGCAGTTACTTGGGAGGGGTGGGTGAAGCTTTCTTT.

This clonotype was seen a few times. This chain connects TRBV29-1 to TRBJ2-5; D is possibly TRBD1 (6 bases). The germline gives CDR1 SQVTM, CDR2 ANQGSEA. The CDR3 runs to 13 residues. The germline V and J ends were trimmed by 1 base and 2 bases, with 8 bases remaining between them. The DNA of the CDR3 is TGCAGCGTTGAAGGGCAGGGGCAAGAGACCCAGTACTTC. Translating it yields CSVEGQGQETQYF.

The table lists this clonotype with many counts. V and J are TRBV20-1 and TRBJ2-3; 13 nucleotides line up with TRBD2. CDR3 size: 16 residues. CDR1 and CDR2 (germline): DFQATT, SNEGSKA (reference sequence). V shed 5 bases, J shed 5 bases, and the junction held 10 bases outside the gene matches. CDR3 residues: CSASGLAGNFGDTQYF. The CDR3 nucleotides are TGCAGTGCTTCGGGACTAGCGGGAAATTTTGGAGATACGCAGTATTTT.

This clonotype was seen repeatedly, ten times or more. This chain joins TRBV3-1 and TRBJ2-2, with a weak D call TRBD2 (6 bases). Germline CDR1 LGHDT, CDR2 YNNKEL (reference sequence). Trimming stripped 3 bases from V and 2 bases from J, with 19 bases between. CDR3 length: 18 amino acids. Written as DNA, the CDR3 is TGTGCCAGCAGCCATGATCGGGGACTTGGGGGAAACACCGGGGAGCTGTTTTTT. The encoded protein is CASSHDRGLGGNTGELFF.

The rearrangement links TRBV5-5 to TRBJ2-5; a possible D gene is TRBD1 (6 bases). Germline lookup yields CDR1 SGHKS and CDR2 YYEKEE (reference sequence). The CDR3 length is 15 residues. V lost 6 bases, J lost 1 base, and 16 bases lay in between. In nucleotides, the CDR3 is TGTGCCAGCAAAAAAACCACAGGGCCCCAAGAGACCCAGTACTTC. Translation gives CASKKTTGPQETQYF.

This clonotype was seen repeatedly, ten times or more. This chain links TRBV12-3 or TRBV12-4 with TRBJ2-1; D may be TRBD1 (5 bases). The CDR3 length is 15 residues. Trimming cost V 1 base and J 4 bases, with 11 bases left between them. CDR3 protein: CASSLGRTQYNEQFF. In DNA, the CDR3 is TGTGCCAGCAGTTTAGGCCGGACACAGTACAATGAGCAGTTCTTC.

The chain recombines TRBV3-1 with TRBJ2-7; perhaps TRBD1 as D (6 bases). Germline V gene sequence: CDR1 LGHDT, CDR2 YNNKEL (reference sequence). The CDR3 sequence is 15 residues long. Trimming cost V 5 bases and J 0 bases, with 14 bases left between them. The CDR3 nucleotides read TGTGCCAGCAGCGGACCGGGACATAGCTCCTACGAGCAGTACTTC. Protein product: CASSGPGHSSYEQYF.

The chain carries TRBV4-1 and TRBJ2-5; D might be TRBD2 (5 bases). The germline gives CDR1 MGHRA, CDR2 YSYEKL. CDR3 length: 15 residues. Deletions cut 0 bases from V and 5 bases from J, with 13 bases between. CDR3 sequence: CASSQDWGPGETQYF. For the CDR3, the DNA is TGCGCCAGCAGCCAAGATTGGGGTCCGGGGGAGACCCAGTACTTC.

The chain combines TRBV5-5 with TRBJ2-3; D may be TRBD2 (6 bases). The CDR3 has 15 residues. V lost 5 bases to trimming and J lost 4 bases, with 17 bases between them. From germline, CDR1 is SGHKS and CDR2 YYEKEE (reference sequence). CDR3 sequence (DNA): TGTGCCAGCAGATCCCAGGAAGCGGGCGCAGATACGCAGTATTTT. This gives the protein CASRSQEAGADTQYF.

This clonotype appeared a few times. J is TRBJ2-7 and V is TRBV9, with 7 bases matching TRBD1. The V segment lost 3 bases and the J segment 5 bases; nucleotides outside the gene matches: 5. Germline CDR1 reads SGDLS; CDR2 reads YYNGEE. This CDR3 spans 13 amino acids. The DNA of the CDR3 is TGTGCCAGCAGCGGAGGGGGCACGAACGAGCAGTACTTC. Its translation is CASSGGGTNEQYF.

This clonotype was recorded at least ten times. V gene TRBV3-1 combines with J gene TRBJ1-1, with TRBD1 as a possible D gene (5 bases). Germline CDR1 is LGHDT and CDR2 is YNNKEL (reference sequence). The germline V and J ends were trimmed by 2 bases and 1 base, with 11 bases remaining between them. This CDR3 contains 15 residues. CDR3 DNA: TGTGCCAGCAGCCAACTAGGAGGGGCGAACACTGAAGCTTTCTTT. Translated: CASSQLGGANTEAFF.

This clonotype was detected a few times. V and J are TRBV30 and TRBJ1-1; TRBD1 is a possible D gene (5 bases). The V gene's germline CDR1 is GTSNPN and CDR2 SVGIG (reference sequence). The CDR3 is 13 amino acids. Trimming shortened V by 5 bases and J by 3 bases, and 13 bases separated the two germline ends. CDR3 sequence reads: CAWVRGGYTEAFF. CDR3 nucleotides: TGTGCCTGGGTTCGGGGCGGCTACACTGAAGCTTTCTTT.

A note on this clonotype: At one end the junction does not follow the germline gene, possibly because of a read error. This chain links TRBV11-1 with TRBJ1-5; TRBD1 matches 8 bases. The CDR3 runs to 14 residues. Looked up from germline, CDR1 is SGHAT and CDR2 is FQDESV (reference sequence). CDR3 DNA: TGTGCCAGCAGCGCCACAGGGGGGAATCGGCCCCAGCATTTT. Its translation: CASSATGGNRPQHF.

The sample holds a few counts of this clonotype. The genes are TRBV19 and TRBJ1-5; D remains ambiguous. CDR1 is LNHDA, CDR2 SQIVND, per germline (reference sequence). Trimming shortened V by 4 bases and J by 1 base, and 11 bases separated the two germline ends. The CDR3 extends over 15 amino acids. CDR3 DNA: TGTGCCAGTAGTACCGTCCATGGGAGCAATCAGCCCCAGCATTTT. This translates into CASSTVHGSNQPQHF.

The rearrangement links TRBV19 to TRBJ1-5; maybe TRBD1 (5 bases). The V gene lost 3 bases and the J gene lost 1 base, with 13 bases spanning the gap. Germline lookup yields CDR1 LNHDA and CDR2 SQIVND (reference sequence). The CDR3 is 16 residues long. CDR3 region: CASSISRDGSNQPQHF. In DNA form, the CDR3 reads TGTGCCAGTAGTATCTCCCGGGACGGAAGCAATCAGCCCCAGCATTTT.

This clonotype was detected only a few times. The chain couples TRBV20-1 to TRBJ1-3; D is unclear. The CDR3 totals 13 residues. Germline-derived CDR1 and CDR2 are DFQATT and SNEGSKA (reference sequence). Trimming took 5 bases from V and 0 from J, leaving 8 bases between them. The CDR3 spells CSALHFSGNTIYF. CDR3 nucleotide sequence: TGCAGTGCTTTACACTTCTCTGGAAACACCATATATTTT.

The chain is built from TRBV4-2 and TRBJ2-7, with D perhaps TRBD1 (5 bases). The CDR3 spans 13 residues. CDR1 and CDR2 from the germline V gene are LGHNA and YNFKEQ. Trimming removed 0 bases from V and 3 bases from J, with 6 bases in between. The DNA for the CDR3 is TGTGCCAGCAGCCAAGAGCAGGGCTACGAGCAGTACTTC. Encoded protein: CASSQEQGYEQYF.

This clonotype occurred many times. J is TRBJ1-5 and V is TRBV20-1, with TRBD1 matching 10 bases. Losses at the gene ends were 3 bases for V and 2 bases for J; bases not matched to a gene: 16. Germline V gene sequence: CDR1 DFQATT, CDR2 SNEGSKA (reference sequence). CDR3 length: 19 amino acids. Here the CDR3 DNA reads TGCAGTGCTAGGGAACCGCGGGACAGGGGACGTTTAGGCAATCAGCCCCAGCATTTT. Protein: CSAREPRDRGRLGNQPQHF.

The chain links TRBV10-2 to TRBJ1-3; D not certain. The CDR3 sequence is 16 residues long. The germline gives CDR1 WSHSY, CDR2 SAAADI. V dropped 3 bases and J dropped 0 bases, with 12 bases sitting between them. CDR3 protein: CASSEQSTASGNTIYF. For the CDR3, the DNA is TGCGCCAGCAGTGAACAGTCAACCGCCTCTGGAAACACCATATATTTT.

The sample holds many counts of this clonotype. The V call is TRBV3-1, the J call TRBJ2-2; 7 nucleotides align to TRBD1. Germline lookup yields CDR1 LGHDT and CDR2 YNNKEL (reference sequence). The CDR3 extends over 14 amino acids. J lost 6 bases, V lost 4 bases, and 5 bases had no gene match. The CDR3: CASSPQGVAGELFF. The CDR3 nucleotides read TGTGCCAGCAGCCCCCAGGGGGTTGCCGGGGAGCTGTTTTTT.

This chain links TRBV30 with TRBJ1-2; the match to TRBD1 covers 12 bases. The germline gives CDR1 GTSNPN, CDR2 SVGIG (reference sequence). The CDR3 totals 18 residues. V shed 1 base and J 4 bases; nucleotides not matched to a gene: 13. CDR3 nucleotide sequence: TGTGCCTGGAGTGCGCCGCCGGGACAGGGGGCCTGGGGCTATGGCTACACCTTC. Encoded protein: CAWSAPPGQGAWGYGYTF.

The chain combines TRBV7-9 with TRBJ2-2; D possibly corresponds to TRBD2 (6 bases). The germline gives CDR1 SEHNR, CDR2 FQNEAQ (reference sequence). V lost 3 bases and J 6 bases, leaving 17 bases between the germline ends. The length of the CDR3 is 16 residues. CDR3 nucleotides: TGTGCCAGCAGCTTGGCTTCGGGAGATAGGGCCGGGGAGCTGTTTTTT. It translates to CASSLASGDRAGELFF. Full variable domain (remainder filled in from reference TRBV7-9 and TRBJ2-2): DTGVSQNPRHKITKRGQNVTFRCDPISEHNRLYWYRQTLGQGPEFLTYFQNEAQLEKSRLLSDRFSAERPKGSFSTLEIQRTEQGDSAMYLCASSLASGDRAGELFFGEGSRLTVL.

In its sample, this clonotype was seen a few times. This chain connects TRBV27 to TRBJ2-7; TRBD2 agrees at 7 bases. This CDR3 is 14 amino acids long. Trimming at V came to 9 bases and at J to 4 bases, leaving 12 bases not matched to a gene. Per germline, CDR1 MNHEY and CDR2 SMNVEV (reference sequence). CDR3 region: CASSPLAATYEQYF. DNA of the CDR3: TGTGCCAGTTCCCCCCTAGCGGCTACATACGAGCAGTACTTC.

This clonotype was observed a handful of times. This chain joins TRBV29-1 and TRBJ2-1, with D unclear. CDR1 is SQVTM and CDR2 is ANQGSEA in the germline V gene. CDR3 size: 10 residues. V shed 4 bases and J shed 13 bases, with 11 bases lying between them. The DNA of the CDR3 is TGCAGCGTTGGTAACCTGCCCCAGTTCTTC. Encoded protein: CSVGNLPQFF.